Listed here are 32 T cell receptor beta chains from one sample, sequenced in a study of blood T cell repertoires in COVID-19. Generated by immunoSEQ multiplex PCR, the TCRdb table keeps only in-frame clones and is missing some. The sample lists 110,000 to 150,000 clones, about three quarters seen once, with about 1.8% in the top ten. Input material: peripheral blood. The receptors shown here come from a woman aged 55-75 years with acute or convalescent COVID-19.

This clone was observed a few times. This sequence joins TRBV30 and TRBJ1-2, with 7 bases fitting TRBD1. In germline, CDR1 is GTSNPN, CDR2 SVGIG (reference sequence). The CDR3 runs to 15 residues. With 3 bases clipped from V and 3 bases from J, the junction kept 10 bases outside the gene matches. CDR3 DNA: TGTGCCTGGAGCGATCCAGGGGGTAAAGACTATGGCTACACCTTC. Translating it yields CAWSDPGGKDYGYTF.

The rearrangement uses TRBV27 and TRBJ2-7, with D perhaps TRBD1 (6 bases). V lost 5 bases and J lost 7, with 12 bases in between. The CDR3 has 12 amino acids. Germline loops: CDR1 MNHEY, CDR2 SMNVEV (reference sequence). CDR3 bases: TGTGCCAGCAGTCAACAGGGAGTTGAGCAGTACTTC. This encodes CASSQQGVEQYF.

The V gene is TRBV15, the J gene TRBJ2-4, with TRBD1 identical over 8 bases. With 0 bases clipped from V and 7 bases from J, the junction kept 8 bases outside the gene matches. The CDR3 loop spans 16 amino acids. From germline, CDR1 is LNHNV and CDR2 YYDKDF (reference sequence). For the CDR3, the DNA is TGTGCCACCAGCAGAGATCGGTCAGGGGGCCGGAACATTCAGTACTTC. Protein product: CATSRDRSGGRNIQYF.

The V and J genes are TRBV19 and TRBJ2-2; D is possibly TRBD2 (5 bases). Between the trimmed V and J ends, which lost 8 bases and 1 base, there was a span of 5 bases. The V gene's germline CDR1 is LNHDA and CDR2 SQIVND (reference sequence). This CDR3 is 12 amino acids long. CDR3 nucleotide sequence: TGTGCCAGTGGACTGAACACCGGGGAGCTGTTTTTT. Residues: CASGLNTGELFF.

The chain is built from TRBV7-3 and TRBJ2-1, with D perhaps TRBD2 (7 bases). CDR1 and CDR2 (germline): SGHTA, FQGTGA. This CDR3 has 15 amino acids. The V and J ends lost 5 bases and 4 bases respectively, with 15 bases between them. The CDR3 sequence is CASSPGGKGYNEQFF. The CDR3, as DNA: TGTGCCAGCAGCCCGGGGGGCAAGGGGTACAATGAGCAGTTCTTC.

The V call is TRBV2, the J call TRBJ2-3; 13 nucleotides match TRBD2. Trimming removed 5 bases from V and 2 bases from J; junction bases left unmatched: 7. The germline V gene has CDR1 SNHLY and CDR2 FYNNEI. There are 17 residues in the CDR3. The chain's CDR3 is CASSRLAGGSVTDTQYF. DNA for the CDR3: TGTGCCAGCAGTCGACTAGCGGGAGGATCCGTCACAGATACGCAGTATTTT. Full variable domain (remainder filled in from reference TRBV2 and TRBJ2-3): EPEVTQTPSHQVTQMGQEVILRCVPISNHLYFYWYRQILGQKVEFLVSFYNNEISEKSEIFDDQFSVERPDGSNFTLKIRSTKLEDSAMYFCASSRLAGGSVTDTQYFGPGTRLTVL.

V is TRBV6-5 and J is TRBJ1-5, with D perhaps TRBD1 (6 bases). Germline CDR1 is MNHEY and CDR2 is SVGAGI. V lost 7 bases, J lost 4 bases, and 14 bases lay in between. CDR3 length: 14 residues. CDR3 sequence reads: CASKRTDANQPQHF. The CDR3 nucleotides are TGTGCCAGCAAAAGGACAGATGCAAATCAGCCCCAGCATTTT.

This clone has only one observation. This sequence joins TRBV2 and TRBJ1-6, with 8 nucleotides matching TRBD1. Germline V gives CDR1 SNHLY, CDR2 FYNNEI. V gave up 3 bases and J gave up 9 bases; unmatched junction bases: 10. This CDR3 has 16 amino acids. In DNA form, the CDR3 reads TGTGCCAGCAGTGATGACAGGGGTTTTTATCCTTCACCCCTCCACTTT. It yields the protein CASSDDRGFYPSPLHF.

The CDR3 loop reads CASSLLQSWSNSPLHF. As DNA, the CDR3 is TGTGCCAGCAGCTTATTACAGTCATGGTCCAATTCACCCCTCCACTTT. This chain uses TRBV11-2 with TRBJ1-6; D is uncertain. Trimming left V 2 bases short and J 7 bases short, with 15 bases between. The V gene's germline CDR1 is SGHAT and CDR2 FQNNGV. The CDR3 covers 16 residues.

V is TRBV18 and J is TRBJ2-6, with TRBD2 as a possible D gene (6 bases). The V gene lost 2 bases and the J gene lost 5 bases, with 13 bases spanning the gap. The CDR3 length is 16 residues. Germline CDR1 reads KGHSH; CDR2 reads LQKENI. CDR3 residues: CASSPGRSLRANVLTF. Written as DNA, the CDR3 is TGTGCCAGCTCACCAGGGAGGAGTCTTAGGGCCAACGTCCTGACTTTC.

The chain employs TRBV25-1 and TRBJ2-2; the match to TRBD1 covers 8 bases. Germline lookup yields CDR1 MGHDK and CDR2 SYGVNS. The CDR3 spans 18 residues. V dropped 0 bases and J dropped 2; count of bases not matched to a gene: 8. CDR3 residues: CASSEYALTGANTGELFF. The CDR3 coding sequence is TGTGCCAGCAGTGAATACGCACTGACAGGGGCTAACACCGGGGAGCTGTTTTTT.

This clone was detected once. Here the CDR3 DNA reads TGTGCCAGCAGTGAATATGAGGGAAGGGATGGCTACACCTTC. This codes for CASSEYEGRDGYTF. V gene TRBV25-1 combines with J gene TRBJ1-2, with unresolved D. Trimming took 0 bases from V and 6 from J, leaving 11 bases between them. The CDR3 has 14 residues. Looked up from germline, CDR1 is MGHDK and CDR2 is SYGVNS.

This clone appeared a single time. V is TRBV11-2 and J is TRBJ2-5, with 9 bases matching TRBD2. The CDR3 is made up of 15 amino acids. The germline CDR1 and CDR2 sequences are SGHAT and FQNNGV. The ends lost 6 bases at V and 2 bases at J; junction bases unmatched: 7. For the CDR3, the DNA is TGTGCCAGCAGGAGCGGGAGGTCTTTACAAGAGACCCAGTACTTC. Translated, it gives CASRSGRSLQETQYF.

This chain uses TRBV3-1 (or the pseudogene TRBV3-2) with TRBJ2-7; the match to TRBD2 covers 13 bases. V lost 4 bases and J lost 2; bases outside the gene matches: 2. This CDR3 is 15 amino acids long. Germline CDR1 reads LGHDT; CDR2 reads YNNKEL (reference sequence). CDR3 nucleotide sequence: TGTGCCAGCAGCCGCGGGACTAGCGGGACCTACGAGCAGTACTTC. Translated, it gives CASSRGTSGTYEQYF.

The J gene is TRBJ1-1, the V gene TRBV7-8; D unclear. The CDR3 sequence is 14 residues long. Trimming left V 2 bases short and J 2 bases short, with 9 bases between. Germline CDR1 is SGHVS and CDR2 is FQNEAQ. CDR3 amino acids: CASSLRRTNTEAFF. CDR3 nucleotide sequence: TGTGCCAGCAGCTTAAGGAGGACCAACACTGAAGCTTTCTTT.

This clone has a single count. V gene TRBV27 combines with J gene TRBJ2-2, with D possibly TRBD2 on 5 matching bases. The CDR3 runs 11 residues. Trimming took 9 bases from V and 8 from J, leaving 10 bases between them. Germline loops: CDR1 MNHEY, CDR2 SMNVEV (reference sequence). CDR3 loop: CASSLAGELFF. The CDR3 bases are TGTGCCAGTTCTCTAGCTGGGGAGCTGTTTTTT.

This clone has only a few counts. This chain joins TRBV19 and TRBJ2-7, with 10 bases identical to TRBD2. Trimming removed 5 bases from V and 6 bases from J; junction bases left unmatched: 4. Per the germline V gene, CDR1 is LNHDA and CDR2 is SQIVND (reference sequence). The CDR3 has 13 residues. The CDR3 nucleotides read TGTGCCAGTAGTGTCCAGCGGGAGGGCGAGCAGTACTTC. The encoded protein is CASSVQREGEQYF.

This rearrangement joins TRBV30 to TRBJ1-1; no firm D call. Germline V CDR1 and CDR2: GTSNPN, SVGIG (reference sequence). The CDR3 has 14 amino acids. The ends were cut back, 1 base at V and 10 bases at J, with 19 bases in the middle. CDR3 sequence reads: CAWSGSQINPGAFF. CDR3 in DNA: TGTGCCTGGAGTGGATCGCAAATAAATCCCGGAGCTTTCTTT.

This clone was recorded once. CDR3 nucleotides: TGTGCCAGCAGCCAGGTGGGCACAAAGCGGATGGGCACAGATACGCAGTATTTT. Residues: CASSQVGTKRMGTDTQYF. V and J are TRBV6-2 or TRBV6-3 and TRBJ2-3; maybe TRBD2 (5 bases). The CDR3 is made up of 18 amino acids. Trimming took 6 bases from V and 1 from J, leaving 23 bases between them. Germline V gene lookup returns CDR1 MNHEY and CDR2 SVGEGT.

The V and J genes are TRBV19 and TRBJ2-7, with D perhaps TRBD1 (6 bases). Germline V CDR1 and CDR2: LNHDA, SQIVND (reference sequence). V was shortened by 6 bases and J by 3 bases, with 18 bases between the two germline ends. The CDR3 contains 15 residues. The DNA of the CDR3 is TGTGCCAGTAGCGCCAAGCCAGGGACATTCTACGAGCAGTACTTC. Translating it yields CASSAKPGTFYEQYF.

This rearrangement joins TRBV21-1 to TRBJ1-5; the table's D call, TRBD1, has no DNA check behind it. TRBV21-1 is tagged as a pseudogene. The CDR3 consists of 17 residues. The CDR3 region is CASSKSFGQALNQPQHF. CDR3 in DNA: TGTGCCAGCAGCAAATCGTTCGGACAGGCCCTCAATCAGCCCCAGCATTTT.

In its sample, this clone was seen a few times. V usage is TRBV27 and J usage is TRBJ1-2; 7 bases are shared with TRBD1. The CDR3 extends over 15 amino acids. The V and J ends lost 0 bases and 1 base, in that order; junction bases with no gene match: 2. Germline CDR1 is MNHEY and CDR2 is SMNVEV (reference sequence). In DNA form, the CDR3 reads TGTGCCAGCAGTTTATCGAACAGGGGTAACTATGGCTACACCTTC. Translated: CASSLSNRGNYGYTF.

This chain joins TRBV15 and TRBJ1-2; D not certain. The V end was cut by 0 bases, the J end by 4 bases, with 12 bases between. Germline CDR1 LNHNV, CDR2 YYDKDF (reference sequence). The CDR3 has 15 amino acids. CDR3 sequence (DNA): TGTGCCACCAGCAGAGACGGAGGTAGGAGCTATGGCTACACCTTC. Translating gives CATSRDGGRSYGYTF. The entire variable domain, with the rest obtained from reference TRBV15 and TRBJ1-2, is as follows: DAMVIQNPRYQVTQFGKPVTLSCSQTLNHNVMYWYQQKSSQAPKLLFHYYDKDFNNEADTPDNFQSRRPNTSFCFLDIRSPGLGDTAMYLCATSRDGGRSYGYTFGSGTRLTVV.

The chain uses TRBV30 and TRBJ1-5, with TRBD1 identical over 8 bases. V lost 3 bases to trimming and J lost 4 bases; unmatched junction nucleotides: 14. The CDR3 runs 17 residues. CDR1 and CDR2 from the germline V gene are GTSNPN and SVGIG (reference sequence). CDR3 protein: CAWSPKISGTGNQPQHF. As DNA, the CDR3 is TGTGCCTGGAGCCCTAAAATTTCCGGGACAGGTAATCAGCCCCAGCATTTT.

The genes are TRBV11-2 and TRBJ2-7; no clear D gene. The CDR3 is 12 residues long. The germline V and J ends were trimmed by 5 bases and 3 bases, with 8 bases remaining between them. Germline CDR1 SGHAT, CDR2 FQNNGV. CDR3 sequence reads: CASSLSLYEQYF. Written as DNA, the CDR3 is TGTGCCAGCAGCCTCTCCCTCTACGAGCAGTACTTC. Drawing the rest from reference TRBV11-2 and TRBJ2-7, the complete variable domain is EAGVAQSPRYKIIEKRQSVAFWCNPISGHATLYWYQQILGQGPKLLIQFQNNGVVDDSQLPKDRFSAERLKGVDSTLKIQPAKLEDSAVYLCASSLSLYEQYFGPGTRLTVT.

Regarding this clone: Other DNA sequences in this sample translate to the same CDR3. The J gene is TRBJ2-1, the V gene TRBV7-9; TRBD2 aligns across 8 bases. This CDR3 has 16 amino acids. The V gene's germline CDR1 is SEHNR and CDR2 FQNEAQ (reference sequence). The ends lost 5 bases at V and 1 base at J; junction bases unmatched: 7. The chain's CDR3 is CASSDTSGSSYNEQFF. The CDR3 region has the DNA TGTGCCAGCAGCGACACTAGCGGTTCTTCCTACAATGAGCAGTTCTTC.

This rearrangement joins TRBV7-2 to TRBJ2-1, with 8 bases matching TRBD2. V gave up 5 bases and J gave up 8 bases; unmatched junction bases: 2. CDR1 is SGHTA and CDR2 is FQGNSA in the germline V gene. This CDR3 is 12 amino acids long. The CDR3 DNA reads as TGTGCCAGCAGCCGGGGGGGGGATGAGCAGTTCTTC. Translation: CASSRGGDEQFF.

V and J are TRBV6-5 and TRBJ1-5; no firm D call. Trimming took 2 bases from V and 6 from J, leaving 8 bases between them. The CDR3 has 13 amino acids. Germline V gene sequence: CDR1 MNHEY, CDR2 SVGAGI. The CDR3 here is CASSYAFGQPQHF. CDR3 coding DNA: TGTGCCAGCAGTTACGCTTTCGGTCAGCCCCAGCATTTT.

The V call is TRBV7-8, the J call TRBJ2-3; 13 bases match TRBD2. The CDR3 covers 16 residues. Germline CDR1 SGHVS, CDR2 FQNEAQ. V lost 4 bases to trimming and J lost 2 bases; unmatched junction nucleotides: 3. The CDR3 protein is CASSYGLAGATDTQYF. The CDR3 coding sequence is TGTGCCAGCAGCTACGGACTAGCGGGAGCCACAGATACGCAGTATTTT.

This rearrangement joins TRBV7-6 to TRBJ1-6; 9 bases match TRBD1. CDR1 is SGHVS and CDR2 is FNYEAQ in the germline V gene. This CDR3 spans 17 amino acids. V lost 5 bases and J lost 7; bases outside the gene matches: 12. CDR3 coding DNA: TGTGCCAGCAGCCAAAATCCGCCTGACAGGGGGAATTCACCCCTCCACTTT. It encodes CASSQNPPDRGNSPLHF.

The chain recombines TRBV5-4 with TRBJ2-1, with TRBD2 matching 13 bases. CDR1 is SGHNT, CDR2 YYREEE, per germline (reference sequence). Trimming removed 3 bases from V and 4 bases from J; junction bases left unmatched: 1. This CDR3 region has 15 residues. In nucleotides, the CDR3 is TGTGCCAGCAGCTCGACTAGCGGGAGGTACAATGAGCAGTTCTTC. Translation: CASSSTSGRYNEQFF.

The CDR3 sequence is CASEHRDSLFHEQFF. The CDR3 nucleotides are TGTGCCAGCGAACACCGGGACTCGCTCTTCCATGAGCAGTTCTTC. This chain connects TRBV28 to TRBJ2-1, with D perhaps matching TRBD2 (6 bases). Germline V gene sequence: CDR1 MDHEN, CDR2 SYDVKM. V was pared by 8 bases and J by 8 bases, with 22 bases between. The CDR3 runs to 15 residues. The full variable domain, its missing parts supplied by reference TRBV28 and TRBJ2-1, is DVKVTQSSRYLVKRTGEKVFLECVQDMDHENMFWYRQDPGLGLRLIYFSYDVKMKEKGDIPEGYSVSREKKERFSLILESASTNQTSMYLCASEHRDSLFHEQFFGPGTRLTVL.